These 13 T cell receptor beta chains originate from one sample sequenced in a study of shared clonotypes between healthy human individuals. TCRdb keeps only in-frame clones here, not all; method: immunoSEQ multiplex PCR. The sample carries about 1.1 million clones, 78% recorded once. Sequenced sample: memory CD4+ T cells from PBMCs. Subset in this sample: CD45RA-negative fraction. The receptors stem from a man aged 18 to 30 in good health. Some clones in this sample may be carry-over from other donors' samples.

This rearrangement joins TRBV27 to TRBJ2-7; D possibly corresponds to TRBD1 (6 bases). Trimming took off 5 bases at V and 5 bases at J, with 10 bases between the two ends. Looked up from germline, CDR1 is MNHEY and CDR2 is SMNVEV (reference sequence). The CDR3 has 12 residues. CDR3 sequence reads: CASSGQGNEQYF. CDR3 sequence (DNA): TGTGCCAGCAGTGGGCAGGGGAACGAGCAGTACTTC.

The CDR3 bases are TGTGCCAGCAGTGAAGGCGGCAGACTGAACACTGAAGCTTTCTTT. It is translated as CASSEGGRLNTEAFF. The V gene is TRBV6-1, the J gene TRBJ1-1; D uncertain. The CDR3 spans 15 residues. CDR1 is MNHNS, CDR2 SASEGT, per germline. V lost 1 base to trimming and J lost 0 bases, with 9 bases between them.

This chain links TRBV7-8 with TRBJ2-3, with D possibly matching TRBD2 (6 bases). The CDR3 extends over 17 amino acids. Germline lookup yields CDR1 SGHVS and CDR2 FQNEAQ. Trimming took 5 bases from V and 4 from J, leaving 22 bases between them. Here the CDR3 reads CASSRPGGRVVADTQYF. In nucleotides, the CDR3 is TGTGCCAGCAGCCGTCCCGGGGGAAGGGTAGTGGCAGATACGCAGTATTTT. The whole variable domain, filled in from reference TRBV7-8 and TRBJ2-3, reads GAGVSQSPRYKVAKRGQDVALRCDPISGHVSLFWYQQALGQGPEFLTYFQNEAQLDKSGLPSDRFFAERPEGSVSTLKIQRTQQEDSAVYLCASSRPGGRVVADTQYFGPGTRLTVL.

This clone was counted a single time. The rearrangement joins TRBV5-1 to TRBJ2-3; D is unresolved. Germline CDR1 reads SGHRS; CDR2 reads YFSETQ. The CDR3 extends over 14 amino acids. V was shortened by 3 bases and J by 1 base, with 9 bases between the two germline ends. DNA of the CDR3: TGCGCCAGCAGCTGGACGGGTGGCACAGATACGCAGTATTTT. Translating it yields CASSWTGGTDTQYF.

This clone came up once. CDR3 DNA: TGTGCCAGCAGCCGTGACAGGGGCGAGCAGTACTTC. Residues: CASSRDRGEQYF. This chain connects TRBV7-6 to TRBJ2-7; 8 positions match TRBD1. Germline CDR1 is SGHVS and CDR2 is FNYEAQ. The V segment lost 5 bases and the J segment 6 bases; nucleotides outside the gene matches: 3. The CDR3 has 12 residues.

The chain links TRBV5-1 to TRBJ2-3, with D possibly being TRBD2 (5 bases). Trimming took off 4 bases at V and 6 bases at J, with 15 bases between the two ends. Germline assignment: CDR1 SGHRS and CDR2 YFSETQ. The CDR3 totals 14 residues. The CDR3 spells CASSPGSSGDTQYF. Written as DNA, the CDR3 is TGCGCCAGCAGCCCCGGGTCCTCGGGGGATACGCAGTATTTT.

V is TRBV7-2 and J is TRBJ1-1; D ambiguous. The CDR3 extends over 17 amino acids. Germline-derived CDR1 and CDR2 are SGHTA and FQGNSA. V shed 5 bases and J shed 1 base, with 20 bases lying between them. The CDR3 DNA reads TGTGCCAGCAGCCCCTACGGACGCCTGGCCGGGAACACTGAAGCTTTCTTT. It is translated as CASSPYGRLAGNTEAFF.

The CDR3 nucleotides are TGTGCCAGCAGTTTAAACGACTGGGGACTAGCGGGAGAGGCTAATGAGCAGTTCTTC. The encoded protein is CASSLNDWGLAGEANEQFF. The genes are TRBV28 and TRBJ2-1; 14 bases map to TRBD2. Germline CDR1 reads MDHEN; CDR2 reads SYDVKM. V lost 2 bases to trimming and J lost 7 bases; unmatched junction nucleotides: 13. The CDR3 contains 19 residues.

Here the CDR3 reads CASSSNPQGRRGYTF. The CDR3 DNA reads as TGTGCCAGCAGTTCCAACCCACAGGGGAGACGTGGCTACACCTTC. V usage is TRBV28 and J usage is TRBJ1-2; TRBD1 aligns across 7 bases. Germline V gene data show CDR1 as MDHEN and CDR2 as SYDVKM. The CDR3 loop spans 15 amino acids. Unmatched junction bases numbered 12, after V lost 4 bases and J lost 7 bases.

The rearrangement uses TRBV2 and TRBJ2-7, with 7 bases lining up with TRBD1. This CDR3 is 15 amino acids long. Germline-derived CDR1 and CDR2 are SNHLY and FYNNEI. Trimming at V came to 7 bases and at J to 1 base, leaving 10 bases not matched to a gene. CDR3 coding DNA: TGTGCCAGCACTTCTACAGGGGATGGATCCTACGAGCAGTACTTC. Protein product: CASTSTGDGSYEQYF.

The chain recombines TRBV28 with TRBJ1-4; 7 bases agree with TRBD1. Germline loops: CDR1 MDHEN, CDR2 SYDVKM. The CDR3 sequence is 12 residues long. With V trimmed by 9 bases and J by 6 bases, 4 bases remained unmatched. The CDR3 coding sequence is TGTGCCAGTCGACAGGGTGATGAAAAACTGTTTTTT. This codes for CASRQGDEKLFF.

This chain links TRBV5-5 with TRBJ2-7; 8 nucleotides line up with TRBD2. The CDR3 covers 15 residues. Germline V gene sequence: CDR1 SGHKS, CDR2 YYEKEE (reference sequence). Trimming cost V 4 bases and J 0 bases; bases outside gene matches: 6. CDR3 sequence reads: CASSLSGSPSYEQYF. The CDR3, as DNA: TGTGCCAGCAGCCTAAGCGGGAGTCCCTCCTACGAGCAGTACTTC. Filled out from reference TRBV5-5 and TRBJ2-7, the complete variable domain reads DAGVTQSPTHLIKTRGQQVTLRCSPISGHKSVSWYQQVLGQGPQFIFQYYEKEERGRGNFPDRFSARQFPNYSSELNVNALLLGDSALYLCASSLSGSPSYEQYFGPGTRLTVT.

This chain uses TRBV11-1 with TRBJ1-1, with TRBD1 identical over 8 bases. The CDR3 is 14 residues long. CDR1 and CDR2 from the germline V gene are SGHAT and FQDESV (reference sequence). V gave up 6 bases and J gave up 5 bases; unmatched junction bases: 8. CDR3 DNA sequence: TGTGCCAGCAGTAACTCCAGGGGGCGGACTGAAGCTTTCTTT. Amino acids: CASSNSRGRTEAFF.